This T cell receptor (beta chain) originates from a study of response to subunit inactivated influenza vaccine. Study-wide points: Authors proposed each seasonal influenza vaccination draws in few new T cells.

One entry per CDR3 protein, called by TCRdb with MiXCR from the RT-PCR reads. The profile shows roughly 700,000 distinct CDR3 sequences, more than 15% of them singletons. The CDR3 consists of 16 residues. The germline V gene encodes CDR1 SGHAT and CDR2 FQNNGV. V lost 5 bases and J 2 bases, leaving 13 bases between the germline ends. There are a few counts of this clonotype. As yet, its antigen is unknown. The sequencing used PBMCs from blood, collected roughly 13 days after vaccination. This chain connects TRBV11-2 to TRBJ2-6, with D tentatively TRBD2 (6 bases). The sequence was collected from a man aged 45-65 years who received an inactivated influenza vaccine. The CDR3 loop is CASSPRGGAGANVLTF. The CDR3 DNA is TGTGCCAGCAGCCCCCGAGGAGGGGCTGGGGCCAACGTCCTGACTTTC.